This entry describes one T cell receptor beta chain. The antigen remains unidentified. This record belongs to a study of cytomegalovirus exposure and HLA in healthy donors. Study-level points and caveats: Many donors carried some public TCRs, although rarity characterized most TCR sequences. In vitro experiments confirmed that three CMV-associated chains were specific for CMV antigens.

Germline values: CDR1 LNHNV, CDR2 YYDKDF (reference sequence). Deletions cut 10 bases from V and 8 bases from J, with 18 bases between. The CDR3 loop spans 13 amino acids. Produced via immunoSEQ multiplex PCR; TCRdb's table is partial and in-frame only. The data contain about 280,000 clones, roughly 88% of them singletons. The rearrangement uses TRBV15 and TRBJ2-1, with D maybe TRBD2 (5 bases). The clonotype originates from a woman under 30 in good health and CMV-seronegative. Sequenced: PBMCs. The CDR3 DNA sequence: TGTGCCAGCTCTAGCCGACTCGGGCATGAGCAGTTCTTC. Encoded protein: CASSSRLGHEQFF.